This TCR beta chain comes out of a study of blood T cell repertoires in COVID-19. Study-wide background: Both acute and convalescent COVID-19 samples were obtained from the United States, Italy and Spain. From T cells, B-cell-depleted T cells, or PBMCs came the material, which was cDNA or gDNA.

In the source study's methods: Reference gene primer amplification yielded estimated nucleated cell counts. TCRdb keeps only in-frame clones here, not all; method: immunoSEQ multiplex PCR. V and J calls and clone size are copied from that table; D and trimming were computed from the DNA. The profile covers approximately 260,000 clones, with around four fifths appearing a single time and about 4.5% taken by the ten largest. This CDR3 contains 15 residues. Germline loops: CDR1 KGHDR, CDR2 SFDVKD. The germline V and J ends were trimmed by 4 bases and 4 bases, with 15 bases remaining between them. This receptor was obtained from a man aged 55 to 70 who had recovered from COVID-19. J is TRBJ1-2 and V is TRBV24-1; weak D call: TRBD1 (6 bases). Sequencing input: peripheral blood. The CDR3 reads CATSERGGPLYGYTF. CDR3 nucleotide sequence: TGTGCCACCAGTGAGAGGGGGGGGCCACTCTATGGCTACACCTTC.